This TCR beta chain was captured in a study of cytomegalovirus exposure and HLA in healthy donors (dated by TCRdb to 2016 to 2017). Turning to the overall study: An earlier analysis of approximately 600 of the donors reported 250 to 350 Gb of sequence data and 117 million unique TCR beta sequences from 190 million or so T cells. An early release covering around 630 HLA-typed donors comprised 300 to 350 gigabases of sequencing data and some 79 million unique TCR sequences. The genetic ancestry cluster associated with self-reported Caucasian donors included over 80% of the roughly 400 genotyped donors. The study aimed to test whether cataloging public T cell receptors could reveal signatures of past pathogen exposure. Using immunosequencing, the study profiled T cell repertoires from 500 to 800 subjects and related those repertoires to cytomegalovirus serostatus. Along with the approximately 650-subject first cohort, a separate validation cohort of more than 90 different subjects was used. High-throughput TCR immunosequencing, statistical association of individual TCRs with disease status, and machine learning were combined to predict cytomegalovirus infection status. A later analysis re-analyzed previously published TCR beta repertoires from about 600 donors and added high-resolution HLA genotyping to study TCR occurrence patterns. Rather than drawing on any new phenotypic data, the later analysis identified candidate immune exposures from TCR beta sequences and the way those sequences occurred across donors. To decide whether each TCR beta V gene segment behaved as functional or pseudogenic, an earlier analysis of approximately 620 of the donors relied on high-throughput TCR beta sequencing. Donor age, sex, ethnicity and CMV serostatus were compiled together with the repertoire data. In a later genetic analysis, genome-wide SNP genotypes for 398 of the 666 donors were used, and that subset was treated as a discovery cohort. All discovery cohort repertoires had been generated on a single sequencing platform. HLA typing included class I and class II loci at four-digit resolution. Typing coverage varied by locus: roughly 620-630 donors for A, B, C, DRB1 and DQB1; roughly 520 for DQA1; about 590 for DPA1; 450 to 480 for DPB1. Because of strong linkage in the cohort, roughly five DR-DQ haplotypes were treated as single units for association and clustering. On average, roughly 250,000 unique TCR beta nucleotide sequences were sequenced per donor among 300 to 500 genotyped donors of the cohort, with around 19% of those sequences being non-productive.

For this clone: It lacks a known antigen. Base qualities are not at hand, and no much larger clone is one base apart.

Library construction relied on the immunoSEQ multiplex PCR assay. For the multiplex PCR, a mixture combining 60 forward primers for TCR Vbeta segments and 13 reverse primers for TCR Jbeta segments was used. Amplification of the CDR3 region of rearranged TCR beta genes was performed with a multiplex PCR assay on genomic DNA. The amplified TCR beta libraries were sequenced on the Illumina HiSeq System as 87-base-pair reads. In the original analysis: A later analysis counted about 80 million unique TCR beta chains across the 550 to 800 repertoires, and around 12 million of these chains were shared by at least two donors. Raw reads were error-corrected and collapsed into unique sequences with a nearest-neighbor algorithm that merged closely related sequences to remove PCR and sequencing errors. V, D and J gene segments were assigned by aligning CDR3 sequences to IMGT reference sequences. For a sequence to be retained, a match of at least six nucleotides was required to both a V gene segment and a J gene segment. A rearrangement was called productive if the CDR3 had no stop codons and remained in frame with V and J, and every other rearrangement was called non-productive. Following IMGT convention, CDR3 was defined as the stretch from the second conserved V-encoded cysteine to the conserved J-encoded phenylalanine. The earlier analysis of 587 of the donors excluded sequences that lacked an unambiguous match to a single V gene segment. An earlier analysis of just under 600 of the donors called V segments functional above 56.7% productive rearrangements and segregating when the between-donor standard deviation exceeded 5%. A statistical classification framework was developed to diagnose cytomegalovirus status using the catalog of TCR beta chain sequences. A later analysis assigned V and J genes by comparing TCR nucleotide sequences with IMGT/GENE-DB human TR gene sequences. Using the TCRdist pipeline, a later analysis assigned CDR3 sequences along with most-parsimonious VDJ recombination scenarios. In a later analysis, each TCR beta chain was defined by its CDR3 amino acid sequence together with its V-gene family, and reads lacking a unique V-gene family were excluded. As a way to deal with suspected cross-contamination and a sequencing artifact, a later analysis dropped 450 to 600 nucleotide sequences that were highly shared and had low generation probability. In a later analysis, a clonal expansion index for each public chain was calculated from normalized within-repertoire ranks of inferred template counts. In a later analysis, generation probabilities were computed with a VDJ recombination model fitted to out-of-frame rearrangements, and the resulting probabilities were checked against IGoR. In a later analysis, TCR-TCR, TCR-HLA and TCR-CMV co-occurrence was scored with hypergeometric tests, and a repertoire-size bias correction was applied to TCR pairs. A later analysis estimated false discovery rates by permuting HLA or CMV assignments 20 times. In a later analysis, co-occurring TCRs were grouped with DBSCAN, and TCRdist sequence similarity was added when clustering was performed within HLA-allele-positive subsets. Co-occurrence clustering excluded repertoires with fewer than 30,000 or more than 120,000 public chains, plus five with anomalous nucleotide sharing. In its TCRdb copy, this immuneACCESS table keeps in-frame sequences only and misses some clones. Where compared with another copy, unresolved V genes explain less than half of these, and the others have no known cause. V and J calls plus clone size are reproduced from that table; the DNA served to infer D and trimming. The sample contains tens of thousands of clones, about 81% of them found a single time. In total, the top ten clones hold nearly 9% of the sample.

The cohort comprised fewer than 700 healthy bone marrow donors. At the time of sampling, every cohort member was nominally healthy, though immune exposures that went unrecorded were likely present. The donor tested CMV seropositive and was one of the 289 seropositive cohort members. A peripheral blood sample was provided by each donor, and peripheral blood mononuclear cells were used for TCR beta sequencing. The Qiagen DNeasy Blood Extraction Kit was used to extract genomic DNA from the blood cell samples. Results and caveats for the whole study, not just this receptor: CMV serostatus was the only immune exposure information available for the cohort. The earlier analysis of nearly 600 of the donors excluded approximately 17 rarely observed V segments, including chromosome 9 orphons, because counts were too low. Broadly in line with IMGT annotations, most TCR beta V segments showed up in productive rearrangements about 90% or about 30% of the time in an earlier analysis of several hundred of the donors. Compared with the approximately 670-donor mean, donors in an Asian-associated ancestry cluster had fewer N-insertions in productive TCRs, according to a later genetic analysis. Only TCR beta chains were sequenced in this cohort, and the absence of alpha or paired-chain data limited detectable features. Compared with equally common non-associated chains, HLA-associated TCR beta chains in a later analysis were more clonally expanded and had lower generation probabilities. According to the authors, the approach could potentially be generalized to other disease states and immunological phenotypes. Most TCR sequences were seen in very few donors, while some public TCRs were found in many individuals. A further reported finding was that TCR beta sequences accurately predicted the HLA-A and HLA-B alleles for most subjects in the first cohort. In the study, roughly 160 TCR beta chains were listed as associated with cytomegalovirus. In a later analysis, 16,951 TCR beta sequences were associated with specific HLA alleles at a false discovery rate of 0.05. In a later analysis, TCR association rates were found to vary across HLA loci, with the most associated TCRs seen for DRB1 alleles and the fewest for HLA-C alleles. Because HLA typing was missing for some donors at each locus, association tests included only the typed subset. Some IMGT-functional V segments, including TRBV6-2 and TRBV6-3, could not be told apart with the 87-base-pair reads, so those segments were excluded. Presence/absence analyses assumed roughly uniform sequencing depth across donors, an assumption that may not hold. A cluster of highly shared sequence variants was judged likely to represent a technical artifact of the sequencing pipeline. Linkage disequilibrium might explain the correlated functional status among segregating V segments, but an unknown experimental factor could not be ruled out. A few of the identified cytomegalovirus-associated TCR beta chains were confirmed in vitro to be specific for cytomegalovirus antigens. The classifier was reported to diagnose cytomegalovirus status with high specificity and sensitivity in both the original cohort and the validation cohort. In a later genetic analysis, a missense DCLRE1C variant was associated with V-gene and J-gene trimming of TCR beta chains, and the association was replicated in an independent cohort. A later analysis reported that several top co-occurrence clusters appeared linked to parvovirus B19, influenza, CMV and Epstein-Barr virus. When HLA alleles, especially DR and DQ, strongly co-occurred, TCR associations were difficult to assign to individual alleles. A later analysis found that most CMV-associated TCR beta chains appeared HLA-restricted, with HLA associations seemingly driven largely by CMV exposure.

V trim: 2 bases; J trim: 6 bases; unmatched bases: 1. The germline V gene encodes CDR1 SGHVS and CDR2 FQNEAQ. The CDR3 holds 12 amino acids from the cysteine to the phenylalanine. CDR3 DNA is the only sequence kept; it has 36 bases, read in frame from the first base. The sequenced material came from PBMCs. The receptor chain draws on TRBV7-8 and TRBJ2-7, with 7 middle bases fitting TRBD2. This TCR derives from a woman in her 40s in good health and CMV-seropositive. This receptor has the CDR3 CASSLSGAEQYF. The nucleotide sequence is TGTGCCAGCAGCTTAAGCGGGGCCGAGCAGTACTTC.